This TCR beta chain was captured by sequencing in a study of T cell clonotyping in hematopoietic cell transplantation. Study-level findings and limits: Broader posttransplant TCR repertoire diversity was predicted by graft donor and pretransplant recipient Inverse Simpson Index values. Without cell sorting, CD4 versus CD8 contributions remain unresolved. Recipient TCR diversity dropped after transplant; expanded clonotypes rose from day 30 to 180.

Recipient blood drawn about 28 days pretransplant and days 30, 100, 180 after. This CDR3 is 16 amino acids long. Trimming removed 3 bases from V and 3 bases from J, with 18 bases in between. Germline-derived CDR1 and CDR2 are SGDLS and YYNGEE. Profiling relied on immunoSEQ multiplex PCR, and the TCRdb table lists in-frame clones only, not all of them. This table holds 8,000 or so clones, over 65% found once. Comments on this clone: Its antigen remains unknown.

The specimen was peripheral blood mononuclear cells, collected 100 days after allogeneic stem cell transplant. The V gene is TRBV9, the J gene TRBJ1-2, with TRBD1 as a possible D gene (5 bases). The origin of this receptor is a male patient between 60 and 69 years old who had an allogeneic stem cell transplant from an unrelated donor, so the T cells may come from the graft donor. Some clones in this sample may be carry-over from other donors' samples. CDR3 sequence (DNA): TGTGCCAGCAGCGCGAGCCCTGGGACCGCTGACTATGGCTACACCTTC. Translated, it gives CASSASPGTADYGYTF.